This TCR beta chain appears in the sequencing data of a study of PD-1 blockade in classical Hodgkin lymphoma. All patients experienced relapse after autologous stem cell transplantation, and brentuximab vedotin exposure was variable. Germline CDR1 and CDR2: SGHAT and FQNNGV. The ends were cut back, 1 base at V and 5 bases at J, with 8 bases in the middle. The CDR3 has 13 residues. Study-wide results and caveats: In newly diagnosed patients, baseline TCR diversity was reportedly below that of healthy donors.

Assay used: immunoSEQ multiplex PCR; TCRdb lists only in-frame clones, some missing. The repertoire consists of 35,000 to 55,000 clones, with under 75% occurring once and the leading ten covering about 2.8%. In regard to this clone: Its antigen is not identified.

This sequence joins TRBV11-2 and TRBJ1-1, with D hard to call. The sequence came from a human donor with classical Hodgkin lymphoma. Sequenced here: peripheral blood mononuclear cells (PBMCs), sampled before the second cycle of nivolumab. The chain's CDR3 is CASSLVHGTEAFF. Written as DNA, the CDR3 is TGTGCCAGCAGCTTAGTTCATGGTACTGAAGCTTTCTTT.